The rows below give T cell receptor beta chains drawn from one sample of a study of shared clonotypes between healthy human individuals. The table came from immunoSEQ multiplex PCR; TCRdb's copy has only in-frame clones and leaves some out. The table has some 2,000,000 clones, approximately 96% seen once; the top ten hold roughly 0.13%. The source material was naive CD4+ T cells sorted from blood. All receptors derive from a man younger than 30 in good health. Both conserved end residues are part of each CDR3. Each record gives: V gene, J gene, D gene, CDR3 protein. The D gene is left open where the match is weak.

>TRBV19|TRBJ2-5|TRBD1
CASSDQGVETQYF
>TRBV4-1|TRBJ2-7|.
CASSQGPRLAHEQYF
>TRBV7-2|TRBJ1-2|TRBD1
CASSSRQGTRYTF
>TRBV2|TRBJ1-2|.
CASGPANYGYTF
>TRBV12-5|TRBJ2-5|.
CASAGLVEETQYF
>TRBV18|TRBJ2-7|TRBD1
CASSPPGQDYEQYF
>TRBV27|TRBJ1-2|TRBD1
CASSLSWGGGFGGYTF
>TRBV19|TRBJ1-6|TRBD1
CASSPRTGTNSPLHF
>TRBV6-1|TRBJ1-4|.
CASSEAQAALLKKLFF
>TRBV30|TRBJ2-3|.
CAWSWGRMQYF
>TRBV7-7|TRBJ2-5|TRBD2
CASSPGSGGETQYF
>TRBV30|TRBJ1-1|TRBD1
CASSNPGQVMNTEAFF
>TRBV5-4|TRBJ2-2|.
CASSHPRTGELFF
>TRBV2|TRBJ1-3|.
CASCSRGLNSGNTIYF
>TRBV2|TRBJ1-6|.
CASSEGQGNSPLHF
>TRBV4-3|TRBJ2-3|.
CASSQDLGTDTQYF
>TRBV5-1|TRBJ1-1|.
CASSDRRTTINTEAFF
>TRBV6-1|TRBJ1-4|.
CASSGIWGEKLFF
>TRBV18|TRBJ2-3|TRBD2
CASSPVAGVSTDTQYF
>TRBV29-1|TRBJ2-3|.
CSARDSTDTQYF
>TRBV6-1|TRBJ2-5|.
CASSEATKGLETQYF
>TRBV6-1|TRBJ1-5|.
CASSVSGQFNQPQHF
>TRBV9|TRBJ1-1|TRBD1
CASSAQGEITEAFF
>TRBV5-6|TRBJ1-3|.
CASSFYNQGKNTIYF
>TRBV6-6|TRBJ1-1|.
CASSSGGGTEAFF
>TRBV5-1|TRBJ2-1|TRBD2
CASSLGPVGLAGGGSYNEQFF
>TRBV5-1|TRBJ2-1|TRBD2
CASSLYWGGSYNEQFF
>TRBV19|TRBJ2-2|.
CASLARANTGELFF
>TRBV6-1|TRBJ2-2|TRBD1
CASRGGTVITGELFF
>TRBV7-2|TRBJ1-5|TRBD1
CASSSGLGTGRNQPQHF
>TRBV2|TRBJ1-6|TRBD1
CASSEGGTGVSPLHF
>TRBV5-4|TRBJ2-5|TRBD2
CASSTGGDSGSGETQYF
>TRBV9|TRBJ1-1|TRBD1
CASSVVTGGKAFF
>TRBV25-1|TRBJ1-5|TRBD1
CASSGGGQVGNQPQHF
>TRBV11-2|TRBJ2-7|.
CASSLEGVGAQYF